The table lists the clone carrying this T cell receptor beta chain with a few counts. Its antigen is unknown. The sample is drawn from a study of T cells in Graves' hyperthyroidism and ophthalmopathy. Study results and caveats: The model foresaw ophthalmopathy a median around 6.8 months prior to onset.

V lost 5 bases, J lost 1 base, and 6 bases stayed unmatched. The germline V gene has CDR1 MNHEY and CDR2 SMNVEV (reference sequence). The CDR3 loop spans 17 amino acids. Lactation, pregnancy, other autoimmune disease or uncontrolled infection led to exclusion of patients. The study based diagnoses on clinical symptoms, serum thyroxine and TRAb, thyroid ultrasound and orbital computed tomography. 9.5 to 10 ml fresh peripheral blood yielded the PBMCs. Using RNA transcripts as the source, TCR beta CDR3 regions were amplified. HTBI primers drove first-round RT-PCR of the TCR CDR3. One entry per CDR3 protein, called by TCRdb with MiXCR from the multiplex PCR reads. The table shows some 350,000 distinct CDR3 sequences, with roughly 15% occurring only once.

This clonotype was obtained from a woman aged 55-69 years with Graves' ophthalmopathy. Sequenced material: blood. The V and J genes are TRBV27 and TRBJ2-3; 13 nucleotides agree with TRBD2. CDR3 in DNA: TGTGCCAGCAGTGCCGGGACTAGCGGGATGGGCACAGATACGCAGTATTTT. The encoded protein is CASSAGTSGMGTDTQYF.